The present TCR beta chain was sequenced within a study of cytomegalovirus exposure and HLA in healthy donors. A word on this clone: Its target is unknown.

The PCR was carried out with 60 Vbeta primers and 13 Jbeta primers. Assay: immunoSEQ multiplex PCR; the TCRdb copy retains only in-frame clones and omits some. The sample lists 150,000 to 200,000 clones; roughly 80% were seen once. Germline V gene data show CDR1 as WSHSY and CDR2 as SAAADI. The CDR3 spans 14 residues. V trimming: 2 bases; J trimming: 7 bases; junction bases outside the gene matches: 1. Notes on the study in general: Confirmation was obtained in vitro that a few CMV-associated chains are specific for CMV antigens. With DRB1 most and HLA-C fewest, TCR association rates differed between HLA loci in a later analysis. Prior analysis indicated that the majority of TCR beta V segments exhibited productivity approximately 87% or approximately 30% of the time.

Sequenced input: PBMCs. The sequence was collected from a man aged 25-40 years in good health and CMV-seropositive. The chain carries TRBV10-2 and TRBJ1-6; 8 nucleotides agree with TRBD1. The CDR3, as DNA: TGCGCCAGCAGTGAGGGACAGGGCAATTCACCCCTCCACTTT. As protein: CASSEGQGNSPLHF.